This T cell receptor beta chain was profiled in a study of naive and memory T cell subsets (dated by TCRdb to 2016 to 2017). Turning to the overall study: Sorted naive and memory T cell subsets from peripheral blood were analyzed in the study using a UMI-based, open-source pipeline for TCR alpha and beta sequencing. The functional CMV T cell responses agreed completely with IgG serology results. RNA was DNase-treated and reverse transcribed with TCR constant-region primers, mostly using SuperScript III.

Separate amplification of TCR alpha and beta chain libraries was performed from the second PCR step onward. The CMV status of each donor was determined by measuring IFNgamma production from CD4+ T cells after fresh PBMCs had been stimulated overnight with CMV viral lysate. CD4 T cells were positively selected with Miltenyi beads, followed by positive selection of CD8 T cells from the CD4-negative fraction. Cells were stained for CD3, CD4, CD8, CD45RA, CD27 and a live/dead dye and were sorted on a BD Aria II into four subsets based on CD45RA and CD27. Blood was obtained from a few healthy volunteers, and the blood from each volunteer was fractionated into CD4 and CD8 T cells and subsequently into four differentiation subsets. Roughly 0.13 L of peripheral blood was collected from each donor, and PBMC were isolated by Ficoll-Paque PLUS density-gradient centrifugation. Sorted cells were lysed in RLT buffer, and RNA was extracted with a Qiagen RNeasy kit and stored at -80°C.

The junction carries 9 bases between V and J, which are trimmed by 2 bases and 4 bases respectively. Via the germline V gene, CDR1 is MDHEN and CDR2 SYDVKM. The CDR3 spans 14 residues, from the cysteine through the phenylalanine. Just the 42-base CDR3 DNA is kept, in frame starting at base 1. The research as a whole found: No ground truth was available to validate the repertoire findings for the naive and memory subsets. After error correction, only a single occurrence was seen for over 90% of naive TCR sequences, so much steeper abundance distributions were produced than in memory subsets. Single alpha or beta chain sequences, rather than paired alpha/beta receptors, were used to define clonotypes. RNA-based TCR counts may be influenced by expression changes linked to T cell activation and differentiation. TCR abundance followed a power law whose exponent differed between naive and memory subsets but was consistent across the three individuals. A few larger clonotypes were present in naive repertoires, especially CD8 naive repertoires, and these clonotypes were possibly memory cells re-expressing CD45RA. In both CD4 and CD8 cells, a rise in Gini index and a fall in Shannon and inverse Simpson diversity were observed from naive through CM, EM and EMRA.

This clonotype has a count of ten or more. The antigen it recognizes is unknown. Within one base of it there is no much larger clone, and no base qualities were kept. The library came from UMI-ligation and nested PCR. The beta constant-region primer consisted of an equimolar mixture of two oligonucleotides that together covered TRBC1 and TRBC2. Four rounds of PCR, combining the SP2 primer with nested alpha and beta constant-region primers, were used to amplify the ligated cDNA. A single-stranded oligonucleotide carrying the SP2 primer and a 12-nucleotide UMI was ligated to the 3' end of the cDNA by T4 RNA ligase 1. The ligation reaction was incubated at 16°C for about 20-24 hours. PCR2 was typically run as a SYBR Green qPCR and stopped at a predetermined threshold to prevent over-amplification. All purifications after the first were performed with Agencourt AMPure XP magnetic beads. Libraries were quantified by Qubit and checked on a TapeStation, with a main peak expected near 650 bp. The pooled libraries were sequenced on an Illumina MiSeq using v2 2x251 paired-end kits, which usually yielded about 0.9-2.1 million reads per sample. Each sample library was pooled at around 4.1 nM, and roughly 5-8% PhiX was included to improve cluster recognition. As for the original processing: V and J genes were assigned to Demultiplexor-processed FASTQ reads by Decombinator through tag matching, with a single base-pair mismatch being allowed. UMIs were used by Collapsinator to correct both sequencing errors and frequency errors arising from PCR heterogeneity. TCRs were translated and CDR3s were extracted from the conserved cysteine to the FGXG phenylalanine by CDR3Translator, with non-productive sequences being flagged. Gini, Shannon entropy and inverse Simpson indices were computed after subsampling the repertoires to the same number of UMI-defined TCRs. Within the linear range, a power law was fitted by maximum likelihood to the distributions of clonotype abundance. On one naive CD8 sample, the pipeline and MIGEC gave similar UMI counts, unique TCR numbers and clonal distributions. In one analysis, naive TCRs that were also found in any memory subset of the same donor were excluded from the naive repertoire. A set of 7,322 CMV-associated CDR3 sequences, compiled from VDJdb and a published dataset, was used to search the repertoires. TCRdb itself trimmed the public reads at Q25 with fastp, ran MiXCR and retained productive beta chains. Rows with one shared CDR3 protein collapse into an entry with the most common genes and DNA. The V and J calls shown here were made by TCRdb, not taken from the authors' results. For this sample there are around 100,000 distinct CDR3 sequences; about 14% appear just once. Around 2.7% of the sample comes from the top ten.

The chain joins TRBV28 to TRBJ2-1; possibly the D gene is TRBD2, per 5 matching bases. The source material was naive CD8+ T cells from blood. Read against the paper, the sample's cell subset or site label means: naive T cells, CD45RA high CD27+. The sequence derives from a human donor in good health. The CDR3 region has the sequence CASSLEGAYNEQFF. DNA sequence: TGTGCCAGCAGTTTAGAGGGCGCATACAATGAGCAGTTCTTC.